The rows below give T cell receptor beta chains drawn from one sample of a study of T cells in Graves' hyperthyroidism and ophthalmopathy. TCRdb ran MiXCR on the multiplex PCR reads and lists one entry per CDR3 protein. The sample has around 300,000 distinct CDR3 sequences; roughly 22% are singletons. Sequencing input: blood. The receptors were gathered from a man aged 25-40 years with Graves' ophthalmopathy. The CDR3 runs from the conserved cysteine through the conserved F or W. D genes are given only for firm matches. Clone size, where shown, is once, few, many, or a class for clones that have expanded.

TRBD1	TRBV3-1	many	TRBJ2-7	CASRQGVYEQYF	TGTGCCAGCCGGCAGGGGGTCTACGAGCAGTACTTC
-	TRBV12-3/TRBV12-4	many	TRBJ1-2	CASSLPGRDYTF	TGTGCCAGCAGTTTACCGGGACGGGACTACACCTTC
-	TRBV10-3	-	TRBJ1-2	CAISESTRWGYGYTF	TGTGCCATCAGTGAGTCGACACGGTGGGGATATGGCTACACCTTC
TRBD1	TRBV6-1	few	TRBJ1-5	CASQDRGISNQPQHF	TGTGCCAGCCAGGACAGGGGGATTAGCAATCAGCCCCAGCATTTT
TRBD2	TRBV5-1	many	TRBJ2-7	CASSRAGEIYEQYF	TGCGCCAGCAGTAGAGCGGGAGAGATCTACGAGCAGTACTTC
TRBD2	TRBV12-3/TRBV12-4	many	TRBJ2-1	CASSFIGTSRYNEQFF	TGTGCCAGCAGTTTCATCGGGACTAGCCGATACAATGAGCAGTTCTTC
-	TRBV6-1	-	TRBJ2-5	CASSEVGRTKETQYF	TGTGCCAGCAGTGAAGTGGGTCGGACTAAAGAGACCCAGTACTTC
-	TRBV11-3	once	TRBJ2-5	CASSRSGETQYF	TGTGCCAGCAGCCGGTCGGGGGAGACCCAGTACTTC
TRBD1	TRBV7-8	few	TRBJ2-7	CASSLEQGSFHEQYF	TGTGCCAGCAGCTTAGAACAGGGGTCGTTCCACGAGCAGTACTTC
-	TRBV2	many	TRBJ1-5	CASSVDLERGQPQHF	TGTGCCAGCAGTGTGGACCTAGAACGGGGTCAGCCCCAGCATTTT
TRBD2	TRBV30	many	TRBJ2-7	CAWSANSGLAGAEQYF	TGTGCCTGGAGCGCCAACTCGGGACTAGCGGGAGCCGAGCAGTACTTC
-	TRBV12-5	-	TRBJ1-2	CASGLGTGGGYTF	TGTGCTAGTGGTTTGGGCACAGGAGGAGGCTACACCTTC
TRBD2	TRBV5-4	-	TRBJ2-4	CASSTRTSGSGNIQYF	TGTGCCAGCAGCACGAGGACTAGCGGGAGTGGAAACATTCAGTACTTC
TRBD2	TRBV11-3	-	TRBJ2-1	CASSFKSSGNEQFF	TGTGCCAGCAGCTTCAAGTCTAGCGGGAATGAGCAGTTCTTC
-	TRBV11-3	many	TRBJ2-7	CASSLMTRGAYEQYF	TGTGCCAGCAGCTTAATGACTCGGGGCGCCTACGAGCAGTACTTC
TRBD2	TRBV6-1	few	TRBJ2-7	CASSYGTSGLGRAYEQYF	TGTGCCAGCAGCTACGGGACTAGCGGCCTTGGAAGGGCGTACGAGCAGTACTTC
TRBD2	TRBV5-1	many	TRBJ2-1	CASRPGGGNNEQFF	TGCGCCAGCAGACCGGGGGGAGGGAATAATGAGCAGTTCTTC
TRBD2	TRBV20-1	many	TRBJ2-1	CSATERGPTMKQFF	TGCAGTGCTACGGAGCGGGGACCTACAATGAAGCAGTTCTTC
-	TRBV3-1	many	TRBJ1-1	CASSTRTVRTEAFF	TGTGCCAGCAGCACGCGGACAGTAAGAACTGAAGCTTTCTTT
-	TRBV6-4	-	TRBJ1-6	CASRPTGIDSPLHF	TGTGCCAGCAGACCCACAGGGATTGATTCACCCCTCCACTTT
TRBD2	TRBV15	many	TRBJ2-7	CATSRYGRIAGLMGKASYEQYF	TGTGCCACCAGCAGGTATGGCCGTATAGCGGGACTGATGGGTAAGGCGTCCTACGAGCAGTACTTC
-	TRBV9	-	TRBJ2-7	CASSVGARGRGDEQYF	TGTGCCAGCAGCGTAGGCGCCAGGGGTAGGGGTGACGAGCAGTACTTC
-	TRBV4-1	-	TRBJ2-7	CAGSLQTGGPGEQYF	TGCGCCGGCAGCCTCCAAACAGGAGGGCCGGGGGAGCAGTACTTC
TRBD1	TRBV9	once	TRBJ2-4	CASSQEQGAKNIQYF	TGTGCCAGCAGCCAAGAACAGGGGGCCAAAAACATTCAGTACTTC
-	TRBV25-1	few	TRBJ2-3	CASSIYREVDTQYF	TGTGCCAGCAGCATATACAGGGAAGTGGATACGCAGTATTTT
TRBD1	TRBV9	few	TRBJ2-1	CASSVGTGPLGEQFF	TGTGCCAGCAGCGTAGGGACAGGCCCCCTAGGTGAGCAGTTCTTC
TRBD1	TRBV20-1	few	TRBJ1-1	CSARDNRGDTEAFF	TGCAGTGCTAGAGATAACAGGGGGGATACTGAAGCTTTCTTT
-	TRBV28	few	TRBJ1-4	CASNDRRSEKLFF	TGTGCCAGCAACGACAGGAGATCCGAAAAACTGTTTTTT
-	TRBV6-2/TRBV6-3	-	TRBJ2-5	CASRPQGMGETQYF	TGTGCCAGCAGACCTCAGGGGATGGGAGAGACCCAGTACTTC